This entry describes one T cell receptor (beta chain). Which antigen it targets is not known. Base-call qualities are not available, and no considerably larger clone is one nucleotide away. V was cut back by 10 bases and J by 1 base, leaving a gap of 16 bases between them. The CDR1 and CDR2 encoded by the germline V gene are MDHEN and SYDVKM. Counted from cysteine to phenylalanine, this CDR3 has 14 amino acids. Here the CDR3 DNA is all that survives: 42 bases in frame from base 1. TCRbeta CDR3 regions were amplified from genomic DNA by means of the immunoSEQ Assay, a bias-controlled multiplex PCR. In the original analysis: The number of nucleated cells in each sample was estimated from the amplification of reference gene primers within the assay. To quantify the absolute abundance of each unique TCRbeta CDR3 rearrangement, sequence reads were collapsed and filtered. Productive Simpson clonality was computed per sample as the square root of Simpson's diversity index over productive rearrangements. The source is immuneACCESS, and TCRdb retained only in-frame sequences with V and J called. Part of the clones is not carried over; for the studies checked, unresolved V genes explain less than half of this, and the remainder is unexplained. That table is the source of V, J and clone size, and D and trimming were worked out from the DNA. This sample lists about 73,000 clones; about four fifths were detected once. Around 4.5% of the sample rests with the top ten.

This entry is derived from a study of blood T cell repertoires in COVID-19 (dated by TCRdb to the early 2020s). For the wider study: Collaborator samples came from the United States, Italy and Spain and covered acute and convalescent phases of COVID-19. The samples were drawn from the first 160 participants of the ongoing ImmuneRACE study and from 950 to 1,500 subjects provided by 6 global collaborators. Subjects who had been exposed to COVID-19, were actively infected with it, or had recovered from it provided the deeply sampled blood TCRbeta repertoires that made up the dataset. Where available, HLA class I and class II types were taken from metadata supplied by the sample provider and were not determined by assay-based typing. Sample metadata almost always included a de-identified subject ID, COVID-19 status, age in years and sex. The prospective study material was composed of cDNA or gDNA derived from T cells, B-cell-depleted T cells, or PBMCs. The repertoires were released in a freely available public database meant as a resource for research on the immune response to SARS-CoV-2.

Study-level results and caveats: Clinical and demographic metadata were provided uncurated, with the amount varying by source and participant.

The collaborating institutions used their own protocols to collect whole blood in K2EDTA tubes. For TCRbeta analysis, collaborators shipped samples as frozen whole blood, isolated PBMCs, or DNA extracted from either of those sample types. The sequence joins TRBV28 to TRBJ1-1, with TRBD1 perhaps the D gene, on 6 matching bases. This clonotype was obtained from a woman aged 55-69 years with acute or convalescent COVID-19. The specimen sequenced was peripheral blood. The DNA sequence is as follows: TGTGCCAAGCCGAAAGACAGGCCGAACACTGAAGCTTTCTTT. Its amino acids are CAKPKDRPNTEAFF.